One and the same sample provided the 14 T cell receptor beta chains below, sequenced in a study of post-analysis software for immune sequencing data. General study findings and limits: The study found TRBV5-6, TRBV5-1 and TRBV20-1 among 4 or 5 TRBV segments more frequent in patients than controls.

The antigens for these receptors are not known. Unique-molecular-identifier-tagged TCR beta cDNA libraries were used. Via MiXCR, TCRdb re-called the PCR reads, giving one row per CDR3 protein. This sample carries some 890,000 distinct CDR3 sequences, approximately 53% of them seen once, and the ten largest clones take approximately 4.2%. The sample was blood. The receptors shown here come from a girl aged 10 to 17 with multiple sclerosis.

This clonotype was seen a few times. The J gene is TRBJ2-5, the V gene TRBV11-1, with 7 nucleotides matching TRBD2. Germline CDR1 is SGHAT and CDR2 is FQDESV (reference sequence). V was pared by 2 bases and J by 4 bases, with 13 bases of the junction left unmatched. This CDR3 has 17 amino acids. The CDR3 coding sequence is TGTGCCAGCAGCTTAACGCAGGGCGGGAGCCGGGGAGAGACCCAGTACTTC. Translation gives CASSLTQGGSRGETQYF.

This clonotype was seen a few times. At one end the junction does not follow the germline gene, possibly because of a read error. The V call is TRBV6-5, the J call TRBJ1-2, with 7 bases that match TRBD1. Germline assignment: CDR1 MNHEY and CDR2 SVGAGI. This CDR3 has 14 residues. The CDR3 DNA reads as TGTGCCAGCAATTACTCGAGACAGGGTCCTGGCTACACCTTC. This codes for CASNYSRQGPGYTF.

The chain employs TRBV3-1 and TRBJ2-4; 15 nucleotides align to TRBD2. The CDR3 runs to 16 residues. CDR1 is LGHDT and CDR2 is YNNKEL in the germline V gene (reference sequence). The junction had 9 bases not matched to a gene; V was cut back by 1 base and J by 14 bases. The CDR3 nucleotides are TGTGCCAGCAGCCAAGGCGACGGGACTAGCGGGAGGAGGGAGTACTTC. This gives the protein CASSQGDGTSGRREYF.

The chain joins TRBV12-3 or TRBV12-4 to TRBJ2-2; tentatively, D is TRBD2 (5 bases). CDR3 size: 13 residues. The V and J ends lost 5 bases and 3 bases respectively, with 7 bases between them. CDR3: CASSPDYTGELFF. CDR3 sequence (DNA): TGTGCCAGCAGTCCGGACTACACCGGGGAGCTGTTTTTT.

The V gene is TRBV28, the J gene TRBJ1-1; 7 bases agree with TRBD1. Germline V gene lookup returns CDR1 MDHEN and CDR2 SYDVKM. The CDR3 has 14 amino acids. V shed 3 bases, J shed 6 bases, and the junction held 7 bases outside the gene matches. CDR3 sequence (DNA): TGTGCCAGCAGTTTTAGACAGGGCTTCTCTGAAGCTTTCTTT. Translating gives CASSFRQGFSEAFF.

Only a few counts were recorded for this clonotype. The chain employs TRBV20-1 and TRBJ2-1; a weak D match, TRBD2 (5 bases). In germline, CDR1 is DFQATT, CDR2 SNEGSKA (reference sequence). The CDR3 is made up of 13 amino acids. Trimming removed 3 bases from V and 5 bases from J, with 11 bases in between. CDR3 nucleotides: TGCAGTGCTAGGTTGGAAGCGGACAATGAGCAGTTCTTC. Protein: CSARLEADNEQFF.

This chain links TRBV6-5 with TRBJ2-1, with 15 nucleotides matching TRBD2. The length of the CDR3 is 14 residues. V shed 6 bases, J shed 8 bases, and the junction held 2 bases outside the gene matches. Germline-derived CDR1 and CDR2 are MNHEY and SVGAGI. DNA for the CDR3: TGTGCCAGCAGCTGGACTAGCGGGAGGGATGAGCAGTTCTTC. This codes for CASSWTSGRDEQFF.

The rearrangement uses TRBV4-1 and TRBJ2-3; D is ambiguous. This CDR3 region has 16 residues. V was clipped by 2 bases and J by 8 bases, with 20 bases between them. Germline CDR1 reads MGHRA; CDR2 reads YSYEKL. The CDR3 DNA reads TGCGCCAGCAGCCAAATAGAGTGGACGGCGGACCTTACGCAGTATTTT. This encodes CASSQIEWTADLTQYF.

This sequence joins TRBV20-1 and TRBJ2-7, with 10 positions matching TRBD1. CDR1 is DFQATT, CDR2 SNEGSKA, per germline (reference sequence). The CDR3 is made up of 14 amino acids. The V and J ends lost 5 bases and 4 bases, in that order; junction bases with no gene match: 8. For the CDR3, the DNA is TGCAGTGCTGAACAGGACAGGGGGTTATACGAGCAGTACTTC. Translated: CSAEQDRGLYEQYF.

The chain recombines TRBV25-1 with TRBJ2-1; TRBD2 matches at 11 bases. Trimming at V came to 4 bases and at J to 8 bases, leaving 4 bases not matched to a gene. Germline V gene lookup returns CDR1 MGHDK and CDR2 SYGVNS. The CDR3 has 14 residues. As DNA, the CDR3 is TGTGCCAGCAGTGTCTCGGGACTAGCGGATGAGCAGTTCTTC. As protein: CASSVSGLADEQFF.

This clonotype was observed a handful of times. The rearrangement links TRBV29-1 to TRBJ2-7, with unresolved D. V lost 4 bases to trimming and J lost 2 bases, with 6 bases between them. CDR3 length: 11 residues. CDR1 and CDR2 (germline): SQVTM, ANQGSEA. CDR3 loop: CSVGLTYEQYF. The CDR3 DNA is TGCAGCGTTGGCCTTACCTACGAGCAGTACTTC.

The chain couples TRBV20-1 to TRBJ2-6, with TRBD1 matching over 9 bases. The CDR3 is 20 residues long. The V segment lost 1 base and the J segment 0 bases; nucleotides outside the gene matches: 13. The germline V gene has CDR1 DFQATT and CDR2 SNEGSKA (reference sequence). This chain's CDR3 is CSARGDPGGQGLSGANVLTF. CDR3 nucleotides: TGCAGTGCTAGAGGAGATCCGGGGGGACAGGGTCTCTCTGGGGCCAACGTCCTGACTTTC.

The rearrangement uses TRBV18 and TRBJ2-7, with 10 bases matching TRBD1. From germline, CDR1 is KGHSH and CDR2 LQKENI. After removal of 2 bases from V and 6 bases from J, the junction contained 7 bases not matched to a gene. This CDR3 comprises 15 residues. The chain's CDR3 is CASSPTGTGAGEQYF. In DNA form, the CDR3 reads TGTGCCAGCTCACCAACCGGGACAGGGGCCGGCGAGCAGTACTTC.

This clonotype was seen more than once but under ten times. This chain uses TRBV29-1 with TRBJ2-7, with 7 bases aligning to TRBD1. The J segment lost 1 base and the V segment lost 7 bases, leaving 7 bases of the junction unmatched. From germline, CDR1 is SQVTM and CDR2 ANQGSEA. The length of the CDR3 is 13 residues. DNA of the CDR3: TGCAGCGCTACGCCGACAGGGTCCTACGAGCAGTACTTC. Translating it yields CSATPTGSYEQYF.